The rows below give T cell receptor beta chains drawn from one sample of a study of Graves' ophthalmopathy and Graves' hyperthyroidism. Each CDR3 protein is one row after TCRdb ran MiXCR on the multiplex PCR reads. The sample contains about 500,000 distinct CDR3 sequences, approximately 37% of which appear only once. The sample consisted of peripheral blood or thyroid tissue (not recorded which). All receptors derive from an adult man with Graves' hyperthyroidism. Each CDR3 is given with its conserved first and last residue. The order of the fields is D gene, clone size, J gene, V gene, CDR3 protein, CDR3 DNA. The D gene is left open where the match is weak. Clone size appears in some rows only: once, few, many, or a class for an expanded clone.

>-|-|TRBJ1-5|TRBV2
CASSEATGLQPQHF
TGTGCCAGCAGTGAAGCGACAGGACTTCAGCCCCAGCATTTT
>-|-|TRBJ2-7|TRBV7-2
CASSLPGQGLEQYF
TGTGCCAGCAGCTTACCGGGTCAGGGGCTCGAGCAGTACTTC
>-|few|TRBJ1-5|TRBV12-3/TRBV12-4
CASSFFMLAGFNQPQHF
TGTGCCAGCAGTTTTTTTATGTTAGCCGGGTTTAATCAGCCCCAGCATTTT
>TRBD2|few|TRBJ2-5|TRBV2
CASGSETQYF
TGTGCTAGCGGGAGTGAGACCCAGTACTTC
>TRBD1|many|TRBJ2-5|TRBV5-1
CASSVRQGEVETQYF
TGCGCCAGCAGCGTAAGACAGGGGGAGGTAGAGACCCAGTACTTC
>TRBD2|many|TRBJ2-5|TRBV12-3/TRBV12-4
CASSLAAGGEETQYF
TGTGCCAGCAGTTTGGCGGCGGGGGGTGAGGAGACCCAGTACTTC
>TRBD1|many|TRBJ1-5|TRBV6-2/TRBV6-3
CASTDPTGPNQPQHF
TGTGCCAGCACCGATCCGACAGGGCCCAATCAGCCCCAGCATTTT
>-|many|TRBJ2-6|TRBV25-1
CASRMANVLTF
TGTGCCAGTAGGATGGCCAACGTCCTGACTTTC
>-|-|TRBJ1-5|TRBV6-5
CASSRAGTSISNQPQHF
TGTGCCAGCAGCAGGGCCGGGACGTCGATTAGCAATCAGCCCCAGCATTTT
>TRBD1|few|TRBJ2-7|TRBV5-8
CASSFGDRLSYEQYF
TGTGCCAGCAGCTTCGGGGACAGGCTATCCTACGAGCAGTACTTC
>TRBD1|many|TRBJ2-7|TRBV27
CASRRTGGGREQYF
TGTGCCAGCAGGAGGACAGGGGGAGGGCGCGAGCAGTACTTC
>-|many|TRBJ1-1|TRBV10-3
CAISGGEEAFF
TGTGCCATCAGTGGCGGTGAAGAAGCTTTCTTT
>-|many|TRBJ1-2|TRBV12-3/TRBV12-4
CASSLTPRPPYGYTF
TGTGCCAGCAGTTTAACCCCCAGGCCCCCTTATGGCTACACCTTC
>TRBD1|-|TRBJ2-3|TRBV20-1
CSGTGPTDTQYF
TGCAGCGGGACAGGCCCAACAGATACGCAGTATTTT
>-|many|TRBJ1-1|TRBV6-1
CASSDPGGTEAFF
TGTGCCAGCAGTGATCCGGGTGGCACTGAAGCTTTCTTT
>-|-|TRBJ1-6|TRBV10-3
CAIGGRQGRNSPLHF
TGTGCCATCGGTGGACGCCAGGGTCGGAATTCACCCCTCCACTTT
>TRBD2|-|TRBJ2-7|TRBV25-1
CASSLYKTSGSYEQYF
TGTGCCAGTAGTTTATATAAGACTAGCGGGAGTTACGAGCAGTACTTC
>TRBD1|-|TRBJ2-7|TRBV10-1
CASSDTGTASYEQYF
TGCGCCAGCAGTGACACCGGGACAGCTTCCTACGAGCAGTACTTC
>-|few|TRBJ2-7|TRBV20-1
CSVLRGVEQYF
TGCAGTGTTCTCCGGGGAGTCGAGCAGTACTTC
>TRBD1|many|TRBJ1-1|TRBV7-9
CASSSRTGDDTEAFF
TGTGCCAGCAGCTCGAGGACAGGGGATGACACTGAAGCTTTCTTT
>-|many|TRBJ2-7|TRBV11-2
CASSFAGSHEQYF
TGTGCCAGCAGCTTCGCCGGGAGTCACGAGCAGTACTTC
>-|-|TRBJ1-6|TRBV12-3/TRBV12-4
CASLGGGTLHNSPLHF
TGTGCCAGCTTGGGGGGGGGGACACTCCATAATTCACCCCTCCACTTT
>-|-|TRBJ1-1|TRBV29-1
CSVDRGSYTEAFF
TGCAGCGTTGATCGGGGGTCGTACACTGAAGCTTTCTTT
>-|-|TRBJ2-5|TRBV10-3
CAIRENGYF
TGTGCCATCAGAGAGAACGGGTACTTC
>TRBD2|many|TRBJ2-7|TRBV4-1
CASSQRENGRGHEQYF
TGCGCCAGCAGCCAGCGGGAGAACGGGAGGGGTCACGAGCAGTACTTC
>TRBD1|-|TRBJ1-6|TRBV9
CASSPQTGGSSLHF
TGTGCCAGCAGCCCTCAGACAGGGGGATCTTCCCTCCACTTT
>-|-|TRBJ1-2|TRBV2
CASSEAWTNYGYTF
TGTGCCAGCAGTGAAGCCTGGACGAACTATGGCTACACCTTC
>-|few|TRBJ1-2|TRBV13
CASSLQWAVIAPYGYTF
TGTGCCAGCAGTTTACAATGGGCAGTCATAGCGCCCTATGGCTACACCTTC
>TRBD2|-|TRBJ2-1|TRBV12-3/TRBV12-4
CASSRTSGIANEQFF
TGTGCCAGCAGCAGGACTAGCGGGATTGCGAATGAGCAGTTCTTC
>-|-|TRBJ2-2|TRBV24-1
CATSDLRWGADTGELFF
TGTGCCACCAGTGATTTGCGTTGGGGGGCCGACACCGGGGAGCTGTTTTTT
>TRBD2|many|TRBJ2-2|TRBV20-1
CSARVWASGNTGELFF
TGCAGTGCTAGAGTTTGGGCTAGCGGTAACACCGGGGAGCTGTTTTTT
>TRBD2|many|TRBJ2-7|TRBV3-1
CASSPRTSGRSYEQYF
TGTGCCAGCAGCCCCAGGACTAGCGGGCGTTCCTACGAGCAGTACTTC
>-|-|TRBJ2-7|TRBV10-3
CAISESSEGPTSYEQYF
TGTGCCATCAGTGAGTCGTCGGAGGGGCCGACCTCCTACGAGCAGTACTTC
>-|many|TRBJ2-5|TRBV7-9
CASSLRRSQETQYF
TGTGCCAGCAGCTTAAGGCGGAGCCAAGAGACCCAGTACTTC
>-|many|TRBJ2-7|TRBV5-6
CASSLLAPGTHEQYF
TGTGCCAGCAGCTTGCTGGCCCCCGGGACACACGAGCAGTACTTC
>-|-|TRBJ2-7|TRBV7-2
CASSYQPGYEQYF
TGTGCCAGCAGCTACCAACCGGGTTACGAGCAGTACTTC
>TRBD2|many|TRBJ2-2|TRBV19
CASSVPPGGPNTGELFF
TGTGCCAGTAGTGTCCCCCCGGGAGGGCCGAACACCGGGGAGCTGTTTTTT
>-|-|TRBJ2-5|TRBV7-9
CASSRDVQETQYF
TGTGCCAGCAGTAGGGACGTTCAAGAGACCCAGTACTTC
>TRBD1|-|TRBJ1-5|TRBV2
CASSDRTGVGTNQPQHF
TGTGCCAGCAGTGACCGGACAGGGGTAGGCACCAATCAGCCCCAGCATTTT
>-|-|TRBJ1-1|TRBV19
CASRGRQGNTEAFF
TGTGCCAGTAGGGGAAGGCAGGGGAACACTGAAGCTTTCTTT
>-|-|TRBJ2-2|TRBV25-1
CASSLSGRSGELFF
TGTGCCAGCAGTTTGTCCGGTCGTAGCGGGGAGCTGTTTTTT
>TRBD1|-|TRBJ1-5|TRBV10-3
CASSADRGKVQPQHF
TGTGCCAGCAGTGCTGACAGGGGGAAAGTTCAGCCCCAGCATTTT
>-|many|TRBJ2-7|TRBV29-1
CSVVDRSYEQYF
TGCAGCGTTGTCGACAGATCCTACGAGCAGTACTTC
>TRBD1|many|TRBJ2-7|TRBV9
CASSETPTGFEQYF
TGTGCCAGCAGCGAGACCCCGACAGGGTTCGAGCAGTACTTC
>-|-|TRBJ2-7|TRBV29-1
CSVERGNGYEQYF
TGCAGCGTTGAGCGGGGTAACGGCTACGAGCAGTACTTC
>TRBD1|-|TRBJ1-5|TRBV10-3
CAISSDRGSIYHQPQHF
TGTGCCATCAGTTCGGACAGGGGCAGCATCTATCATCAGCCCCAGCATTTT